The sequence of this TCR beta chain was determined in a study of beta chain features in type 1 diabetes. General study findings and limits: People with Type 1 diabetes carried modestly yet significantly shorter TCRB CDR3s in all four CD4+ subsets.

Expressed TCRB transcripts got sequenced, as all isolated RNA was reverse transcribed. Measured with immunoSEQ multiplex PCR; TCRdb has only the in-frame clones, and not every one. The repertoire consists of about 340,000 clones, with approximately 12% occurring once and the leading ten covering roughly 0.015%. In its sample, this clone was seen a few times. The antigen remains unidentified. Sorting with CD45RO/CCR7/CD25/CD127/CD95/CD27 yielded naive, central memory, regulatory and stem-like memory CD4+ cells. With 4 bases removed from V and 6 bases from J, the gap between germline ends came to 13 bases. Germline-derived CDR1 and CDR2 are SGHTA and FQGNSA. The CDR3 runs 13 residues.

V and J are TRBV7-2 and TRBJ2-7, with TRBD1 as a possible D gene (5 bases). The receptor was isolated from a woman aged 18-29 years with type 1 diabetes. Sequencing was performed on naive CD4+ T cells from blood. CDR3: CASSSQGQGEQYF. In DNA, the CDR3 is TGTGCCAGCAGCTCCCAGGGTCAAGGCGAGCAGTACTTC.